Following are 7 T cell receptor beta chains from one sample sequenced in a study of T cells after yellow fever vaccination. TCRdb redid the calling of the 5' RACE reads with MiXCR, one entry per CDR3 protein. This sample yields some 560,000 distinct CDR3 sequences, of which 17% are seen a single time; roughly 17% belongs to the top ten. This material consisted of PBMCs, taken around 5 days after the first yellow fever vaccination. Receptors were obtained from a man aged 18 to 29 who received the YFV17D yellow fever vaccine.

The chain carries TRBV6-1 and TRBJ2-5; 7 nucleotides match TRBD1. The CDR3 sequence is 16 residues long. Germline CDR1 reads MNHNS; CDR2 reads SASEGT. V lost 5 bases to trimming and J lost 1 base; unmatched junction nucleotides: 10. CDR3 in DNA: TGTGCCAGCAGTCCCACGGACAGGCCACTCCAAGAGACCCAGTACTTC. Its protein is CASSPTDRPLQETQYF.

This clonotype was detected a few times. V usage is TRBV7-3 and J usage is TRBJ2-7, with 7 bases lining up with TRBD1. CDR3 length equals 14 residues. The trim removed 5 bases at V and 2 bases at J, leaving 6 bases unmatched. From germline, CDR1 is SGHTA and CDR2 FQGTGA. The CDR3 DNA reads TGTGCCAGCAGCCTTGGACAGGTTCCCTACGAGCAGTACTTC. Its translation is CASSLGQVPYEQYF.

In its sample, this clonotype was seen many times. The rearrangement links TRBV6-5 to TRBJ1-3, with D hard to call. The CDR3 spans 15 residues. The germline gives CDR1 MNHEY, CDR2 SVGAGI. The V and J ends lost 2 bases and 0 bases respectively, with 8 bases between them. The CDR3: CASSYDQSSGNTIYF. The CDR3 nucleotides read TGTGCCAGCAGTTACGATCAGAGCTCTGGAAACACCATATATTTT.

V usage is TRBV5-4 and J usage is TRBJ1-4; D is undetermined. The length of the CDR3 is 13 residues. Trimming left V 2 bases short and J 7 bases short, with 9 bases between. From germline, CDR1 is SGHNT and CDR2 YYREEE (reference sequence). CDR3 amino acids: CASSFTGVEKLFF. For the CDR3, the DNA is TGTGCCAGCAGCTTTACGGGAGTTGAAAAACTGTTTTTT. The full variable domain, in which reference TRBV5-4 and TRBJ1-4 provide the parts outside the CDR3, is ETGVTQSPTHLIKTRGQQVTLRCSSQSGHNTVSWYQQALGQGPQFIFQYYREEENGRGNFPPRFSGLQFPNYSSELNVNALELDDSALYLCASSFTGVEKLFFGSGTQLSVL.

This clonotype was counted only a few times. The chain employs TRBV7-2 and TRBJ2-5; no firm D call. CDR1 and CDR2 from the germline V gene are SGHTA and FQGNSA. This CDR3 is built from 14 residues. The V gene lost 7 bases and the J gene lost 0 bases, with 12 bases spanning the gap. The chain's CDR3 is CASTHPGHQETQYF. The DNA of the CDR3 is TGTGCCAGCACTCACCCCGGACACCAAGAGACCCAGTACTTC.

The rearrangement uses TRBV3-1 and TRBJ1-1, with D unclear. The V gene lost 5 bases and the J gene lost 5 bases, with 15 bases spanning the gap. CDR1 LGHDT and CDR2 YNNKEL come from the germline V gene (reference sequence). The CDR3 has 14 amino acids. DNA for the CDR3: TGTGCCAGCAGCTTTGGAGGAATGGGAACTGAAGCTTTCTTT. Residues: CASSFGGMGTEAFF. The full variable domain, completed using reference TRBV3-1 and TRBJ1-1, is DTAVSQTPKYLVTQMGNDKSIKCEQNLGHDTMYWYKQDSKKFLKIMFSYNNKELIINETVPNRFSPKSPDKAHLNLHINSLELGDSAVYFCASSFGGMGTEAFFGQGTRLTVV.

V is TRBV4-2 and J is TRBJ2-7; TRBD1 matches at 9 bases. Germline V gene sequence: CDR1 LGHNA, CDR2 YNFKEQ. Trimming cost V 5 bases and J 7 bases; bases outside gene matches: 15. The CDR3 totals 16 residues. CDR3 sequence reads: CASSKASRDRDGEQYF. The CDR3 DNA reads TGTGCCAGCAGCAAGGCGTCACGGGACAGGGACGGGGAGCAGTACTTC.